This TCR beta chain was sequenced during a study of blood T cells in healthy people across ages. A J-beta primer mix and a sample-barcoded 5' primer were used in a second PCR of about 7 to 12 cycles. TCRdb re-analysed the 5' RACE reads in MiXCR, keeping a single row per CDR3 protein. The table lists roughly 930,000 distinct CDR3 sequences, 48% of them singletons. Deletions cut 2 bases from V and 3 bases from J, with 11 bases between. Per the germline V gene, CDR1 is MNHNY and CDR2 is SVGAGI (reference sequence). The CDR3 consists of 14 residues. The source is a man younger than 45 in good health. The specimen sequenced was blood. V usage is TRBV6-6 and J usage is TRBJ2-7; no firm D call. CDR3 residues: CASSYRAKNYEQYF. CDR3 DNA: TGTGCCAGCAGTTACCGGGCAAAGAACTACGAGCAGTACTTC.